A single T cell receptor beta chain is shown here with its context. This specimen comes from a study of control samples from healthy donors and cancer patients. The method was immunoSEQ multiplex PCR; TCRdb's version includes in-frame clones alone and lacks a portion of them. This table has roughly 150,000 clones, 70% to 90% appearing once. Germline V lookup: CDR1 SGHDT, CDR2 YYEEEE. The CDR3 spans 14 residues. The J segment lost 6 bases and the V segment lost 3 bases, leaving 7 bases of the junction unmatched. The sample was blood. The receptor was isolated from a man between 18 and 35 years old in good health. The chain couples TRBV5-6 to TRBJ2-5, with 8 bases lining up with TRBD1. The CDR3 DNA reads TGTGCCAGCAGCTCAAGGACAGGGTGGAAGACCCAGTACTTC. It is translated as CASSSRTGWKTQYF.